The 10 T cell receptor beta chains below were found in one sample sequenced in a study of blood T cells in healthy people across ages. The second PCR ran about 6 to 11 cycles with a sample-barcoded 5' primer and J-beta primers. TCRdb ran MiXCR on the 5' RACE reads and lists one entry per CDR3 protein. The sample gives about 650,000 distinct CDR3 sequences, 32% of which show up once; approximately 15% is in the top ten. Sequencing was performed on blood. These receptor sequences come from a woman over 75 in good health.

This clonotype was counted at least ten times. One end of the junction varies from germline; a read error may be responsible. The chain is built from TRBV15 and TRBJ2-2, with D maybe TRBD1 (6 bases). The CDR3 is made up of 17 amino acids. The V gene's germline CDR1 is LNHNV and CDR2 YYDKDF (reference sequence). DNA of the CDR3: TGTGCCACCAGCCCTTCCACCCAAACCGGGGACACCGGGGAGCGGTTTTTT. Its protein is CATSPSTQTGDTGERFF.

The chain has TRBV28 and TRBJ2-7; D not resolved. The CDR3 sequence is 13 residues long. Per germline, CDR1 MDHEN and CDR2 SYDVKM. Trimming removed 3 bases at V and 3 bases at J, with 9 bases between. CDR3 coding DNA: TGTGCCAGCAGTTTGCCGGCGAACTACGAGCAGTACTTC. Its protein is CASSLPANYEQYF.

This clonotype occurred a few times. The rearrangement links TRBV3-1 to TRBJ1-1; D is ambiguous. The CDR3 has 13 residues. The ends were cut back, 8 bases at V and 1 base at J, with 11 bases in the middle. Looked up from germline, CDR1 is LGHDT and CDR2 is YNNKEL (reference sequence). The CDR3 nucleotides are TGTGCCAGCGGGCAAGGCGGGAACACTGAAGCTTTCTTT. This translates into CASGQGGNTEAFF.

CDR3 coding DNA: TGCAGTGCCAGACCCCCCTCGGGACCTCGCCAAGAGACCCAGTACTTC. It codes for CSARPPSGPRQETQYF. V usage is TRBV20-1 and J usage is TRBJ2-5; D is possibly TRBD1 or TRBD2 (5 bases each). This CDR3 region has 16 residues. The germline V gene has CDR1 DFQATT and CDR2 SNEGSKA (reference sequence). With 6 bases removed from V and 1 base from J, the gap between germline ends came to 21 bases.

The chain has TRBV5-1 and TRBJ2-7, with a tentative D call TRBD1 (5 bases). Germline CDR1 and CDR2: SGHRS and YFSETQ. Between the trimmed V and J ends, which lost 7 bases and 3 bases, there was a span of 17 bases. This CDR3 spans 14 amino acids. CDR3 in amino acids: CASGPNRQSYEQYF. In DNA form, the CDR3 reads TGCGCCAGCGGCCCCAATAGACAGAGCTACGAGCAGTACTTC.

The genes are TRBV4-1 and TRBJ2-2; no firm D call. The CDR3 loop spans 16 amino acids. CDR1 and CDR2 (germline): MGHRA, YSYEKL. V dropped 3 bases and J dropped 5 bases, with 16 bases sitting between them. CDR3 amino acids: CASSHQPSHSTGELFF. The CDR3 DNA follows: TGCGCCAGCAGCCATCAGCCTAGTCATTCGACCGGGGAGCTGTTTTTT.

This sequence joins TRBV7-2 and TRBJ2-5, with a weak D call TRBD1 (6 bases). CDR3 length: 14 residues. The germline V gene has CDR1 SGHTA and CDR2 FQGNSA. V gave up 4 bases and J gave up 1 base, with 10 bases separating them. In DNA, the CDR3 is TGTGCCAGCAGCTGGGGGCCCGCCCAAGAGACCCAGTACTTC. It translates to CASSWGPAQETQYF.

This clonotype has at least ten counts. The DNA of the CDR3 is TGTGCCAGCAGCCAAGAAACGGGGAGAAGGGGCACCATTCAGTACTTC. It codes for CASSQETGRRGTIQYF. V and J are TRBV4-2 and TRBJ2-4; possibly TRBD1 or TRBD2 for D (5 bases each). V was cut by 0 bases and J by 9 bases, with 18 bases left in between. CDR1 is LGHNA and CDR2 is YNFKEQ in the germline V gene. CDR3 length: 16 amino acids.

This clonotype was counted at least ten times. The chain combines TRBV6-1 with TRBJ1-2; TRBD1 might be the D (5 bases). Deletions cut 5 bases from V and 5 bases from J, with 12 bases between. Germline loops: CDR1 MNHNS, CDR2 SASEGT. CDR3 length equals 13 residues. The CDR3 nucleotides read TGTGCCAGCAGTCAGCCGGGACGGTATGGCTACACCTTC. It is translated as CASSQPGRYGYTF.

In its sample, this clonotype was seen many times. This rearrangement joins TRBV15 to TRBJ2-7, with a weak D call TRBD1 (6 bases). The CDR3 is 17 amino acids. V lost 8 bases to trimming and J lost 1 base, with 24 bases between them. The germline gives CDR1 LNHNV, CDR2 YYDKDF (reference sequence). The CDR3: CATAPPDAGVWSYEQYF. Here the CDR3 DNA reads TGTGCCACCGCTCCTCCCGACGCAGGGGTTTGGTCCTACGAGCAGTACTTC.